This is a list of T cell receptor beta chains from one sample in a study of blood T cell repertoires in COVID-19. The method was immunoSEQ multiplex PCR; TCRdb's version includes in-frame clones alone and lacks a portion of them. Here the sample spans a few hundred thousand clones, approximately 85% being singletons. Sequencing was performed on peripheral blood. The source of these receptors is a human donor with COVID-19, enrolled during active disease. The donor label of this sample is uncertain. The CDR3 runs from the conserved cysteine through the conserved F or W. Fields, in order: CDR3 length, D gene, V gene, clone size, J gene, CDR3 DNA, CDR3 protein. The D gene is left open where the match is weak. The size of a clone is reported for some rows only, either as once, few or many, or as a class for expanded clones.

>13|NA|TRBV2|few|TRBJ1-2
TGTGCCAGCAGTGATGAAGCGGGATATGGCTACACCTTC
CASSDEAGYGYTF
>15|NA|TRBV6-5|NA|TRBJ1-6
TGTGCCAGCACCAGGGTGTGGACCTATAATTCACCCCTCCACTTT
CASTRVWTYNSPLHF
>15|NA|TRBV6-5|NA|TRBJ2-1
TGTGCCAGCAAACCCCCGGGACTCTCATACAATGAGCAGTTCTTC
CASKPPGLSYNEQFF
>15|NA|TRBV28|NA|TRBJ2-7
TGTGCCAGCAGTTCCCAGGGCCGCGACGCCTACGAGCAGTACTTC
CASSSQGRDAYEQYF
>16|NA|TRBV5-1|few|TRBJ2-2
TGCGCCAGCAGCTTGGTTCAGGGGCTCCTCACCGGGGAGCTGTTTTTT
CASSLVQGLLTGELFF
>18|NA|TRBV7-3|NA|TRBJ1-5
TGTGCCAGCAGCACTAGCTACTCCCTCTCCGCGGGGGGTCAGCCCCAGCATTTT
CASSTSYSLSAGGQPQHF
>15|TRBD1|TRBV6-1|NA|TRBJ2-2
TGTGCCAGCAGTCACGGGACAGGCAACACCGGGGAGCTGTTTTTT
CASSHGTGNTGELFF
>15|NA|TRBV11-2|NA|TRBJ2-3
TGTGCCAGCAGCTTTCGGACATCTAGCACAGATACGCAGTATTTT
CASSFRTSSTDTQYF
>13|NA|TRBV29-1|once|TRBJ1-2
TGCAGCGTGTTCGAGGCTACGGGCTATGGCTACACCTTC
CSVFEATGYGYTF
>13|NA|TRBV12-3/TRBV12-4|once|TRBJ1-1
TGTGCCAGCAGTGCACAGGGTTCCACTGAAGCTTTCTTT
CASSAQGSTEAFF
>15|TRBD1|TRBV29-1|NA|TRBJ1-1
TGCAGCGTTCTTAGGACAGGATTGGTGAATACTGAAGCTTTCTTT
CSVLRTGLVNTEAFF
>16|TRBD2|TRBV7-3|NA|TRBJ2-2
TGTGCCAGCAGCTCCCGACTAGCGGTTAACACCGGGGAGCTGTTTTTT
CASSSRLAVNTGELFF
>14|NA|TRBV10-2|NA|TRBJ1-3
TGCGCCAGCAGTGAGCAGGGTGGTGGAAACACCATATATTTT
CASSEQGGGNTIYF
>15|TRBD2|TRBV7-2|NA|TRBJ2-5
TGTGCCAGCAGCCTAGCGGGAGGGCCGAGGGAGACCCAGTACTTC
CASSLAGGPRETQYF
>14|NA|TRBV6-5|NA|TRBJ2-7
TGTGCCAGCAGTTACAAAGGGGGTGGACGCGAGCAGTACTTC
CASSYKGGGREQYF
>16|TRBD2|TRBV19|NA|TRBJ2-3
TGTGCCAGTAGTGCCCCCCCGGCGGGAGTCGCAGATACGCAGTATTTT
CASSAPPAGVADTQYF